Reported below is one TCR delta chain. TCRdb reprocessed the RT-PCR reads through CATT. The table records fewer than 650 delta-chain clones, approximately 1.4% of them present only once. This sample was included in a study of gamma-delta T cells after stem cell transplantation. The CDR3 covers 21 residues. The trim removed 0 bases at V and 0 bases at J, leaving 12 bases unmatched. Germline V gives CDR1 GEAIGNYY, CDR2 EKD. This clonotype originated in a human donor. It is not recorded whose cells these are; they may come from a transplant donor. Sequencing used gamma-delta T cells. This chain joins TRDV2 and TRDJ2; 13 nucleotides match TRDD3. The CDR3, as DNA: TGTGCCTGTGACACCGTACTGGGGGATACGCGGGCGAACACTTTGACAGCACAACTCTTCTTT. It is translated as CACDTVLGDTRANTLTAQLFF.